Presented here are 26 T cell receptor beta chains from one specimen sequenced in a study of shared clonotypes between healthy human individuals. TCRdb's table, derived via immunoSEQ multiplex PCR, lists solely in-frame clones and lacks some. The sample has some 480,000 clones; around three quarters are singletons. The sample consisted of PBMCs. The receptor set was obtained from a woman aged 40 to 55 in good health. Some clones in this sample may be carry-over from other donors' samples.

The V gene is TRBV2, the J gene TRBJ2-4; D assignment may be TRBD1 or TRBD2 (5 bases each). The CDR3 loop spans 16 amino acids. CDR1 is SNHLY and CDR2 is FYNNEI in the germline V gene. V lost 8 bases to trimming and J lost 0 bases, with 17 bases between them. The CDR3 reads CASGETALLAKNIQYF. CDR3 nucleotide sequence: TGTGCCAGCGGGGAGACAGCACTTCTAGCCAAAAACATTCAGTACTTC.

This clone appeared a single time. In DNA form, the CDR3 reads TGTGCCAGCAGCTCTGGGACTAGCGGGGAGTACTTC. It is translated as CASSSGTSGEYF. This chain uses TRBV9 with TRBJ2-7, with 13 bases that match TRBD2. V shed 4 bases and J 11 bases; nucleotides not matched to a gene: 3. The germline gives CDR1 SGDLS, CDR2 YYNGEE. The CDR3 extends over 12 amino acids.

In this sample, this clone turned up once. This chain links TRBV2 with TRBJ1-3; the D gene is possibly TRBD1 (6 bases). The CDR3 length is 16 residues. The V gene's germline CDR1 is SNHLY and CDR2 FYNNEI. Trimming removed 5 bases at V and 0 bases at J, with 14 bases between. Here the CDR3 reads CASSLMGASSGNTIYF. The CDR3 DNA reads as TGTGCCAGCAGTCTCATGGGGGCCAGCTCTGGAAACACCATATATTTT.

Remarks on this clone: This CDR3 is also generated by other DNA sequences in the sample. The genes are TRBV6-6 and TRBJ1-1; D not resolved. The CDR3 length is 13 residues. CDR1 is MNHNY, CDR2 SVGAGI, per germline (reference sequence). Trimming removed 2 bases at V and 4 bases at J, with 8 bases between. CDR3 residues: CASSYGRGTEAFF. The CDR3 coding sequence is TGTGCCAGCAGTTACGGGCGGGGCACTGAAGCTTTCTTT.

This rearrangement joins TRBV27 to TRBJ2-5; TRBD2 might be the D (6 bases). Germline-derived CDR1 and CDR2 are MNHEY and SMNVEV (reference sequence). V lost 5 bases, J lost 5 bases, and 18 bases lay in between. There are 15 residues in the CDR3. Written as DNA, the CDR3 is TGTGCCAGCAGTCCCCGGGACTCCGGTAGGGAGACCCAGTACTTC. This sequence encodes CASSPRDSGRETQYF.

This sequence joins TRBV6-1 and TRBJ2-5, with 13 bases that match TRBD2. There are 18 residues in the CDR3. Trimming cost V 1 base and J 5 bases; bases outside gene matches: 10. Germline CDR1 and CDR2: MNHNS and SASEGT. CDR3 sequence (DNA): TGTGCCAGCAGTGAAGGACCGACTAGCGGGAGGTGGAGCGAGACCCAGTACTTC. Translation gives CASSEGPTSGRWSETQYF.

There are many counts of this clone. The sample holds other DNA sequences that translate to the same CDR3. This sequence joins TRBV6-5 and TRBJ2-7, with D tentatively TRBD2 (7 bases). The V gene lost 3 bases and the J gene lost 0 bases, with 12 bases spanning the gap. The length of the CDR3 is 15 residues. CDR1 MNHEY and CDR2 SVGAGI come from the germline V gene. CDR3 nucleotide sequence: TGTGCCAGCAGTTATAGGGGGGGGGACTCCTACGAGCAGTACTTC. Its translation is CASSYRGGDSYEQYF.

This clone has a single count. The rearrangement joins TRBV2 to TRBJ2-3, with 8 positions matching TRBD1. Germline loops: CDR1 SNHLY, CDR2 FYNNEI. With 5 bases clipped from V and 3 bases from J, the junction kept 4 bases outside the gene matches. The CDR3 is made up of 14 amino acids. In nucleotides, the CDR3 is TGTGCCAGCAGTTGGACAGGGAGGACAGATACGCAGTATTTT. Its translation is CASSWTGRTDTQYF.

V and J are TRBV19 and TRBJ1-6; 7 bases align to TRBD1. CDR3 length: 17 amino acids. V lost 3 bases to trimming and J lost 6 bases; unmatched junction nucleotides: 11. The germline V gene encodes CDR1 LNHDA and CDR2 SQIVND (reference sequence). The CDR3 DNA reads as TGTGCCAGTAGTATGCCCCCTATTGACAGGGTTAATTCACCCCTCCACTTT. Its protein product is CASSMPPIDRVNSPLHF. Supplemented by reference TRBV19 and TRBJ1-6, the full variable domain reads DGGITQSPKYLFRKEGQNVTLSCEQNLNHDAMYWYRQDPGQGLRLIYYSQIVNDFQKGDIAEGYSVSREKKESFPLTVTSAQKNPTAFYLCASSMPPIDRVNSPLHFGNGTRLTVT.

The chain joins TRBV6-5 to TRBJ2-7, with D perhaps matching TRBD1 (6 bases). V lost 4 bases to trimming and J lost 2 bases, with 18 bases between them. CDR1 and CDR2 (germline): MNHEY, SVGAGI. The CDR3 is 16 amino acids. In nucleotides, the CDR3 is TGTGCCAGCAGTTCCACATCCGGGACACGTCCCTACGAGCAGTACTTC. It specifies CASSSTSGTRPYEQYF.

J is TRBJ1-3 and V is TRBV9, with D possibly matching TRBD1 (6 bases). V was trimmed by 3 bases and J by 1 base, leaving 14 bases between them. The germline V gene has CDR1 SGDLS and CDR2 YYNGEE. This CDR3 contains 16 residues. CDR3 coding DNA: TGTGCCAGCAGCGGCCAAACAGGGCTGTCTGGAAACACCATATATTTT. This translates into CASSGQTGLSGNTIYF.

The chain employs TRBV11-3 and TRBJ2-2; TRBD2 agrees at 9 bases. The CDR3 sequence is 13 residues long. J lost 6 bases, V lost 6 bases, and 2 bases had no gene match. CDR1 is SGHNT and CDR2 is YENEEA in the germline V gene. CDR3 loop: CASSSGSSGELFF. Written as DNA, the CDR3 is TGTGCCAGCAGTAGCGGGAGTTCCGGGGAGCTGTTTTTT.

Here the CDR3 reads CASSYDRDGNQPQHF. The CDR3 DNA reads TGTGCCAGCAGTTACGACAGGGATGGCAATCAGCCCCAGCATTTT. This chain joins TRBV6-5 and TRBJ1-5; 7 bases align to TRBD1. Trimming took 2 bases from V and 2 from J; bases not matched to a gene: 3. Germline lookup yields CDR1 MNHEY and CDR2 SVGAGI. This CDR3 region has 15 residues.

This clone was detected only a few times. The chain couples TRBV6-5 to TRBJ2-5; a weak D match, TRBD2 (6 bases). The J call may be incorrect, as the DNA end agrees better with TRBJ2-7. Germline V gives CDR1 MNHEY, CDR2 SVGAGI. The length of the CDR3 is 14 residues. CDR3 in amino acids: CASRVAELSYEQYF. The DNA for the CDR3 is TGTGCCAGCAGGGTAGCGGAGCTATCCTACGAGCAGTACTTC.

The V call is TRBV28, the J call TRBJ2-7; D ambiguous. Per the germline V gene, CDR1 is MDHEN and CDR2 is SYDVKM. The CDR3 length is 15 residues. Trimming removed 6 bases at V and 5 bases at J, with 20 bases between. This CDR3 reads CASSLIVKLENEQYF. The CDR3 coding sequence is TGTGCCAGCAGCCTCATTGTCAAGTTGGAAAACGAGCAGTACTTC.

CDR3 in amino acids: CASSTGQVHDDTEAFF. The DNA for the CDR3 is TGTGCCAGCAGCACCGGACAGGTCCATGATGACACTGAAGCTTTCTTT. The chain recombines TRBV5-8 with TRBJ1-1; 7 bases line up with TRBD1. J lost 3 bases, V lost 4 bases, and 12 bases had no gene match. The CDR3 totals 16 residues. Germline-derived CDR1 and CDR2 are SGHTS and YDEGEE.

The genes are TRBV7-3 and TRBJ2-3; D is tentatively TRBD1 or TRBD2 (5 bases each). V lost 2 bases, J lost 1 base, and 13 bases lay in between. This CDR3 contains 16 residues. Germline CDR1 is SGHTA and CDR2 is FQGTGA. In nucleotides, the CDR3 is TGTGCCAGCAGCTTAGGGGGACCTCGCGGCACAGATACGCAGTATTTT. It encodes CASSLGGPRGTDTQYF.

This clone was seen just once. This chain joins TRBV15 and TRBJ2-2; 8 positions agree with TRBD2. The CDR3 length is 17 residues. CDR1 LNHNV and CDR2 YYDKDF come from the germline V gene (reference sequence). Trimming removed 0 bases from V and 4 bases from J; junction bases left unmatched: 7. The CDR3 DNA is TGTGCCACCAGCAGAGACGTGGGACTAGGGCCCACCGGGGAGCTGTTTTTT. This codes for CATSRDVGLGPTGELFF.

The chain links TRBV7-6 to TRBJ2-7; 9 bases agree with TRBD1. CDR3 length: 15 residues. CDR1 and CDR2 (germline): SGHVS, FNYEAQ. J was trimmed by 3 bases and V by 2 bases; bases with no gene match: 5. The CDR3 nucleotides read TGTGCCAGCAGCTTACAGACAGGGGGAAACTACGAGCAGTACTTC. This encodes CASSLQTGGNYEQYF. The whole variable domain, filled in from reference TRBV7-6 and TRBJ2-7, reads GAGVSQSPRYKVTKRGQDVALRCDPISGHVSLYWYRQALGQGPEFLTYFNYEAQQDKSGLPNDRFSAERPEGSISTLTIQRTEQRDSAMYRCASSLQTGGNYEQYFGPGTRLTVT.

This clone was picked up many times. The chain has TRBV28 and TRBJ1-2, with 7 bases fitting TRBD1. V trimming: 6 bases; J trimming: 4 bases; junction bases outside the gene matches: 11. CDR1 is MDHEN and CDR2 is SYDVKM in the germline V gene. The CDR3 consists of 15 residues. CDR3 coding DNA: TGTGCCAGCAGCCTCCTTACAGGGGATTCCTATGGCTACACCTTC. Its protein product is CASSLLTGDSYGYTF.

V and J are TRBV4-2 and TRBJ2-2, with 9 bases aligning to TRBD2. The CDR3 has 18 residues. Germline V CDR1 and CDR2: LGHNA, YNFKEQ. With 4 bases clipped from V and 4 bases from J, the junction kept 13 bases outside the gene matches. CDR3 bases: TGTGCCAGCAGCCGAAGATTCGCTAGCGGGACGTTCACCGGGGAGCTGTTTTTT. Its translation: CASSRRFASGTFTGELFF.

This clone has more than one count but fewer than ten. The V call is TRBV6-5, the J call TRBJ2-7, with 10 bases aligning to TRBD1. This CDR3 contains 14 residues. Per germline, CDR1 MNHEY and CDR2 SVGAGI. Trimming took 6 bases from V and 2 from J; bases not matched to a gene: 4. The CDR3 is CASREGTGAYEQYF. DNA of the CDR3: TGTGCCAGCAGAGAGGGGACAGGGGCCTACGAGCAGTACTTC.

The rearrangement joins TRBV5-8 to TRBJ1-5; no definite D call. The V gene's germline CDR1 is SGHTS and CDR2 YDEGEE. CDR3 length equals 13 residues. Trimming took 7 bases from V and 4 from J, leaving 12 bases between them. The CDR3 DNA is TGTGCCAGCGGTCAGCCAAAAAATCAGCCCCAGCATTTT. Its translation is CASGQPKNQPQHF.

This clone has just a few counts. CDR3 in DNA: TGTGCCAGCAGCCCGAAACAGGGATTGAACACTGAAGCTTTCTTT. It codes for CASSPKQGLNTEAFF. This chain uses TRBV7-9 with TRBJ1-1; TRBD1 might be the D (6 bases). The ends were cut back, 5 bases at V and 0 bases at J, with 13 bases in the middle. The CDR3 totals 15 residues. Germline CDR1 and CDR2: SEHNR and FQNEAQ (reference sequence).

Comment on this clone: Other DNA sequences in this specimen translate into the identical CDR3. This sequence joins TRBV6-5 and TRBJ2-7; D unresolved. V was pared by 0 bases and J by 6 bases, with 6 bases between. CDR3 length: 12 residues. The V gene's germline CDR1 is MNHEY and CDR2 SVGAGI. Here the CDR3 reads CASSYSTGEQYF. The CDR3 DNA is TGTGCCAGCAGTTACTCCACGGGCGAGCAGTACTTC.

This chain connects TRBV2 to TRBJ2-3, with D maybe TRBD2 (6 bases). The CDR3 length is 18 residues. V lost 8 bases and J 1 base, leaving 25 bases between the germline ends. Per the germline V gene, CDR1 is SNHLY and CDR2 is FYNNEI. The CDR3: CASGVGGEPTIRTDTQYF. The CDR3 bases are TGTGCCAGCGGGGTGGGGGGAGAACCAACCATCCGCACAGATACGCAGTATTTT.